This entry is about one T cell receptor beta chain. The length of the CDR3 is 14 residues. The V and J ends lost 2 bases and 7 bases, in that order; junction bases with no gene match: 7. The germline V gene has CDR1 MNHEY and CDR2 SVGAGI. The study ran its PCR with 60 Vbeta and 13 Jbeta primers. This table comes from immunoSEQ multiplex PCR, and its TCRdb copy is limited to in-frame clones, with some not included. The sample shows about 120,000 clones, 70% to 80% of them seen only once. The data belong to a study of cytomegalovirus exposure and HLA in healthy donors. Input material: PBMCs. The chain couples TRBV6-5 to TRBJ1-1; the match to TRBD1 covers 7 bases. The TCR originated in a man aged 30 to 45 in good health and CMV-seropositive. The DNA of the CDR3 is TGTGCCAGCAGTTACAACCATGGGGACAGTGAAGCTTTCTTT. Translation gives CASSYNHGDSEAFF.